This T cell receptor (beta chain) originates from a study of T cells in tuberculosis. Data came from immunoSEQ multiplex PCR; TCRdb stores just in-frame clones and leaves some out. The table records approximately 100,000 clones, approximately 91% of them present only once. The germline V gene has CDR1 SGHDN and CDR2 FVKESK. The CDR3 runs to 14 residues. V lost 3 bases to trimming and J lost 4 bases, with 12 bases between them. After thawing and overnight rest, PBMC were stained with GMM-loaded CD1B tetramer, viability dye and anti-CD3 for sorting. The lipid loaded on the CD1B tetramers was C32 glucose monomycolate from Rhodococcus equi.

The sequencing input was CD1b-GMM tetramer-negative cells sorted from PBMCs. This sequence was found in an adult woman with latent tuberculosis. This sequence joins TRBV14 and TRBJ2-5; D ambiguous. CDR3 loop: CASSQLRSLETQYF. CDR3 nucleotides: TGTGCCAGCAGCCAGCTCCGTAGTCTAGAGACCCAGTACTTC.